This T cell receptor beta chain was identified in a study of blood T cell repertoires in COVID-19. In the original processing: Cell counts per sample came from amplifying reference gene primers. Some clones are missing from TCRdb's copy, which holds only in-frame ones; the method was immunoSEQ multiplex PCR. D and trimming were read from the DNA, whereas the V and J calls and clone size are those reported in that table. Of about 410,000 clones in the sample, around 91% were seen once. The CDR3 totals 12 residues. CDR1 SGHTA and CDR2 FQGTGA come from the germline V gene. V dropped 4 bases and J dropped 5 bases, with 6 bases sitting between them. Enrolled during active infection, Seattle patients were then followed longitudinally. This clone has only one observation.

The clonotype was recovered from a woman aged 40 to 55 with COVID-19, enrolled during active disease. This chain joins TRBV7-3 and TRBJ2-1; D is ambiguous. Sequencing used peripheral blood. The CDR3 loop reads CASSSPNNEQFF. As DNA, the CDR3 is TGTGCCAGCAGCTCCCCCAACAATGAGCAGTTCTTC.